One and the same sample provided the 19 T cell receptor beta chains below, sequenced in a study of blood T cells in healthy people across ages. A second PCR, run for roughly 7 to 12 cycles, used a sample-barcoded 5' primer plus a J-beta primer mix. TCRdb used MiXCR to reprocess the 5' RACE reads, holding one entry per CDR3 protein. In the table there are over 1,500,000 distinct CDR3 sequences, 40% to 55% of which are singletons. Material: blood. The receptors were sampled from a woman between 40 and 50 years old in good health.

This clonotype has a handful of counts. The CDR3 region is CASSVVGFRDSNEQFF. CDR3 coding DNA: TGTGCCAGCAGCGTAGTGGGATTCCGGGACAGTAATGAGCAGTTCTTC. This chain uses TRBV9 with TRBJ2-1; 7 nucleotides align to TRBD1. Looked up from germline, CDR1 is SGDLS and CDR2 is YYNGEE. Germline trimming cut 0 bases from V and 7 bases from J; bases unmatched to any gene: 10. The CDR3 extends over 16 amino acids.

The V call is TRBV7-2, the J call TRBJ2-5, with TRBD2 as a possible D gene (5 bases). Germline V gives CDR1 SGHTA, CDR2 FQGNSA. The CDR3 length is 15 residues. V lost 8 bases, J lost 1 base, and 17 bases lay in between. CDR3 sequence: CASLPYRDAQETQYF. CDR3 DNA: TGTGCCAGCTTGCCATATCGGGATGCCCAAGAGACCCAGTACTTC.

This clonotype was seen more than once but under ten times. The CDR3 region is CASRIGQQETQYF. For the CDR3, the DNA is TGTGCCAGCAGGATTGGACAGCAAGAGACCCAGTACTTC. V and J are TRBV7-8 and TRBJ2-5; possible D gene TRBD1, 6 bases. This CDR3 is 13 amino acids long. Trimming stripped 6 bases from V and 2 bases from J, with 10 bases between. Per germline, CDR1 SGHVS and CDR2 FQNEAQ.

The chain links TRBV7-2 to TRBJ2-3; 9 positions agree with TRBD2. The CDR3 length is 15 residues. Losses at the gene ends were 10 bases for V and 3 bases for J; bases not matched to a gene: 11. Looked up from germline, CDR1 is SGHTA and CDR2 is FQGNSA. CDR3 bases: TGTGCCATCAGGAAGGTGGGACTAGCAACAGATACGCAGTATTTT. This encodes CAIRKVGLATDTQYF.

V is TRBV10-3 and J is TRBJ2-4, with D possibly being TRBD1 (6 bases). Matching the DNA end better, TRBJ2-7 makes the J call doubtful. Per the germline V gene, CDR1 is ENHRY and CDR2 is SYGVKD. There are 13 residues in the CDR3. CDR3 nucleotide sequence: TGTGCCATCAGTGAAGGGACAACCTACGAGCAGTACTTC. It encodes CAISEGTTYEQYF.

The genes are TRBV11-2 and TRBJ2-5, with no clear D. CDR3 length: 16 residues. Germline lookup yields CDR1 SGHAT and CDR2 FQNNGV. Trimming pared 3 bases from V and 2 bases from J, leaving 16 bases between. The CDR3 DNA reads as TGTGCCAGCAGCTTGTTCGTGGGGTCAAGACAAGAGACCCAGTACTTC. It yields the protein CASSLFVGSRQETQYF. The complete variable domain, with remaining parts taken from reference TRBV11-2 and TRBJ2-5, reads EAGVAQSPRYKIIEKRQSVAFWCNPISGHATLYWYQQILGQGPKLLIQFQNNGVVDDSQLPKDRFSAERLKGVDSTLKIQPAKLEDSAVYLCASSLFVGSRQETQYFGPGTRLLVL.

The chain is built from TRBV7-8 and TRBJ2-6, with 7 bases aligning to TRBD1. The CDR3 is made up of 17 amino acids. The trim removed 4 bases at V and 8 bases at J, leaving 14 bases unmatched. Germline CDR1 SGHVS, CDR2 FQNEAQ. CDR3 residues: CASSSIGQATGTNVLTF. The CDR3 nucleotides read TGTGCCAGCAGCTCAATAGGACAGGCCACAGGGACCAACGTCCTGACTTTC. Based on the CDR3 plus reference TRBV7-8 and TRBJ2-6, the full variable domain is GAGVSQSPRYKVAKRGQDVALRCDPISGHVSLFWYQQALGQGPEFLTYFQNEAQLDKSGLPSDRFFAERPEGSVSTLKIQRTQQEDSAVYLCASSSIGQATGTNVLTFGAGSRLTVL.

CDR3 sequence (DNA): TGTGCCAGCAGTTACGGGGTGGGACTGAGCTCCTACAATGAGCAGTACTTC. Its protein is CASSYGVGLSSYNEQYF. This rearrangement joins TRBV6-5 to TRBJ2-7; possibly TRBD2 for D (6 bases). V shed 2 bases and J shed 7 bases, with 24 bases lying between them. Germline CDR1 reads MNHEY; CDR2 reads SVGAGI. The length of the CDR3 is 17 residues.

This sequence joins TRBV7-2 and TRBJ2-3; D call uncertain. From germline, CDR1 is SGHTA and CDR2 FQGNSA. The germline V and J ends were trimmed by 5 bases and 2 bases, with 23 bases remaining between them. This CDR3 has 18 amino acids. CDR3 sequence reads: CASSTQSPAWALTDTQYF. For the CDR3, the DNA is TGTGCCAGCAGCACCCAGAGCCCTGCGTGGGCCCTCACAGATACGCAGTATTTT.

This chain connects TRBV29-1 to TRBJ1-1; D remains unclear. The V gene lost 4 bases and the J gene lost 9 bases, with 12 bases spanning the gap. In germline, CDR1 is SQVTM, CDR2 ANQGSEA. The CDR3 consists of 11 residues. CDR3 nucleotides: TGCAGCGTTGCTATAACAGCTAAAGCTTTCTTT. Protein product: CSVAITAKAFF.

This clonotype was picked up a small number of times. V usage is TRBV4-3 and J usage is TRBJ2-5, with a possible D match to TRBD2 (6 bases). V lost 3 bases to trimming and J lost 5 bases, with 13 bases between them. This CDR3 comprises 14 residues. Germline assignment: CDR1 LGHNA and CDR2 YSLEER. Written as DNA, the CDR3 is TGCGCCAGCAGCCACAGACTAGGGGAGGAGACCCAGTACTTC. Protein: CASSHRLGEETQYF.

This clonotype was observed a few times. The chain uses TRBV10-3 and TRBJ1-5; the D gene is possibly TRBD1 (5 bases). The germline V and J ends were trimmed by 2 bases and 0 bases, with 5 bases remaining between them. This CDR3 has 14 residues. Germline CDR1 reads ENHRY; CDR2 reads SYGVKD. CDR3 bases: TGTGCCATCAGTGAGACAGGTAGCAATCAGCCCCAGCATTTT. Translation gives CAISETGSNQPQHF.

The rearrangement links TRBV28 to TRBJ2-6, with D hard to call. This CDR3 is 17 amino acids long. The germline V gene encodes CDR1 MDHEN and CDR2 SYDVKM. V lost 5 bases and J lost 0, with 14 bases in between. The CDR3 bases are TGTGCCAGCAGTCCGGCCCATTACAGCTCTGGGGCCAACGTCCTGACTTTC. It encodes CASSPAHYSSGANVLTF.

The CDR3 sequence is CASSYGQGSGGYTF. The CDR3 bases are TGTGCCAGCAGTTACGGACAGGGCTCGGGTGGCTACACCTTC. The chain links TRBV6-5 to TRBJ1-2, with 8 bases fitting TRBD1. The V gene end was trimmed by 2 bases and the J gene end by 7 bases; junction bases not matched to a gene: 6. The CDR3 is 14 amino acids. Germline CDR1 MNHEY, CDR2 SVGAGI.

The rearrangement uses TRBV20-1 and TRBJ2-7; 11 bases match TRBD1. Germline CDR1 reads DFQATT; CDR2 reads SNEGSKA (reference sequence). This CDR3 comprises 15 residues. Germline trimming cut 3 bases from V and 3 bases from J; bases unmatched to any gene: 7. CDR3 sequence: CSASPGQGGFYEQYF. CDR3 nucleotide sequence: TGCAGTGCTAGCCCGGGACAGGGGGGATTCTACGAGCAGTACTTC.

This sequence joins TRBV6-6 and TRBJ1-5, with 11 bases matching TRBD1. Germline assignment: CDR1 MNHNY and CDR2 SVGAGI (reference sequence). The CDR3 is 17 residues long. V gave up 6 bases and J gave up 1 base; unmatched junction bases: 8. The CDR3 reads CASRDRGLSLSNQPQHF. The CDR3 DNA reads as TGTGCCAGCAGGGACAGGGGGCTAAGCCTCAGCAATCAGCCCCAGCATTTT.

Only one count was recorded for this clonotype. V gene TRBV11-2 combines with J gene TRBJ2-1, with 7 bases lining up with TRBD2. The germline CDR1 and CDR2 sequences are SGHAT and FQNNGV. The junction had 9 bases not matched to a gene; V was cut back by 4 bases and J by 0 bases. The CDR3 runs to 17 residues. CDR3 nucleotide sequence: TGTGCCAGCAGCTCCAAGGGGCGGGGGAGCTCCTACAATGAGCAGTTCTTC. Protein: CASSSKGRGSSYNEQFF.

The CDR3 coding sequence is TGCAGCGCCGTCAACATGACCACTGAAGCTTTCTTT. It codes for CSAVNMTTEAFF. The chain is built from TRBV29-1 and TRBJ1-1; no clear D gene. V was trimmed by 7 bases and J by 4 bases, leaving 13 bases between them. This CDR3 contains 12 residues. CDR1 is SQVTM, CDR2 ANQGSEA, per germline.

The CDR3 DNA follows: TGTGCCAGCAGCTCCTGGACAGGGACCTATGGCTACACCTTC. This encodes CASSSWTGTYGYTF. The chain employs TRBV11-2 and TRBJ1-2, with 8 bases fitting TRBD1. V lost 4 bases and J lost 4; bases outside the gene matches: 5. Germline assignment: CDR1 SGHAT and CDR2 FQNNGV. This CDR3 is built from 14 residues.